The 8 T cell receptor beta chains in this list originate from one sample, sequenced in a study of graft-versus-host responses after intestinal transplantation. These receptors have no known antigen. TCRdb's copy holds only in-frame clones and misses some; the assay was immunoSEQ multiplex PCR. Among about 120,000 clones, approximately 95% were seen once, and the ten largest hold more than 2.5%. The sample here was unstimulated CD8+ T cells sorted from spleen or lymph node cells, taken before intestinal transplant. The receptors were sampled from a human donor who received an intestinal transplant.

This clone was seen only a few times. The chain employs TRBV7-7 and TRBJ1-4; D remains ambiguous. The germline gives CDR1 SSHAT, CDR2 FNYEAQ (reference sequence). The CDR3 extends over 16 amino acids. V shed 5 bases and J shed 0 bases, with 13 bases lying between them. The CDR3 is CASSPTVGATNEKLFF. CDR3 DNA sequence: TGTGCCAGCAGCCCGACCGTAGGCGCAACTAATGAAAAACTGTTTTTT.

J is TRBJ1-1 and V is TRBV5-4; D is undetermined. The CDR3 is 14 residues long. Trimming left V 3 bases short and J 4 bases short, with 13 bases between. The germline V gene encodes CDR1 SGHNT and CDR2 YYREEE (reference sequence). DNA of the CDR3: TGTGCCAGCAGCTCTAGGGATCTGGGCACTGAAGCTTTCTTT. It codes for CASSSRDLGTEAFF.

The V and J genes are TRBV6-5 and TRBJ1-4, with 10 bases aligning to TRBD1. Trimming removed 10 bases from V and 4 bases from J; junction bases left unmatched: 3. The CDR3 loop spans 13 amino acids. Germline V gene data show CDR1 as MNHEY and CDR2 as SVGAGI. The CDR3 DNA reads TGTGCCACCCGGACAGGGGGTAATGAAAAACTGTTTTTT. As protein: CATRTGGNEKLFF.

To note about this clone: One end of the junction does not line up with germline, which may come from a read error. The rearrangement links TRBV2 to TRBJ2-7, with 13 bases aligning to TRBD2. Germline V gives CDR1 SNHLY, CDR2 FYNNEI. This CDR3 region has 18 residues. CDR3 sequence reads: CASSEPGQTSGRPYEQYF. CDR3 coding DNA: TGTGCCAGCAGTGAACCGGGACAGACTAGCGGGAGGCCCTATGAGCAGTACTTC.

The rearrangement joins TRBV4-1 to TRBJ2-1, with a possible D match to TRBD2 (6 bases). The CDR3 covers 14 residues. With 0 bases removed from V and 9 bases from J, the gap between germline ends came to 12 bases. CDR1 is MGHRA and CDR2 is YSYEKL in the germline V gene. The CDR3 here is CASSQDALAGEQFF. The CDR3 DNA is TGCGCCAGCAGCCAAGATGCACTAGCTGGTGAGCAGTTCTTC.

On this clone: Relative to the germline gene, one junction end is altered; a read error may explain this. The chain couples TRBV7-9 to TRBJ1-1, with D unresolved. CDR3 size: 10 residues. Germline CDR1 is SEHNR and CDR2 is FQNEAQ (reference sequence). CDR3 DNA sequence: TGTGCCAGCAGCCCCCTGGGTGCGGAATTT. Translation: CASSPLGAEF.

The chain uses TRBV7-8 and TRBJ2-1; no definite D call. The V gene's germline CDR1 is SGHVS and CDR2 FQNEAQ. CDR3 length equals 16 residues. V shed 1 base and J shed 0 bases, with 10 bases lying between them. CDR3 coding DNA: TGTGCCAGCAGCTTAGGGGCATCATACTCCTACAATGAGCAGTTCTTC. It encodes CASSLGASYSYNEQFF.

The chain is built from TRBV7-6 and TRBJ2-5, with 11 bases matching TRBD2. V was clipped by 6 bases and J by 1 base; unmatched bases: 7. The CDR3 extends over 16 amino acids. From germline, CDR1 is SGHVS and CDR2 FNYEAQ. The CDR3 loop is CASSPLAGGFQETQYF. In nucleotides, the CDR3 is TGTGCCAGCAGTCCTCTAGCGGGAGGCTTCCAAGAGACCCAGTACTTC.